The source of this T cell receptor beta chain is a study of blood T cell repertoires in COVID-19 (dated by TCRdb to 2019 to 2021). Turning to the overall study: The collaborator samples originated in the United States, Italy and Spain and spanned the acute and convalescent phases of COVID-19. The prospective study material was composed of cDNA or gDNA derived from T cells, B-cell-depleted T cells, or PBMCs. The dataset comprised deeply sampled blood TCRbeta repertoires from subjects exposed to, actively infected with, or recovered from COVID-19. A freely available public database, intended as a resource for researchers studying the immune response to SARS-CoV-2, is where the repertoires were released. The samples were drawn from two sources: the first 160 participants of the ongoing ImmuneRACE study, and over 950 subjects contributed by 6 global collaborators. Nearly every sample came with metadata listing a de-identified subject ID, COVID-19 status, age in years and sex. Where available, HLA class I and class II types were obtained from metadata supplied by the sample provider rather than from assay-based typing.

TCRbeta CDR3 regions were amplified from genomic DNA using the immunoSEQ Assay, a bias-controlled multiplex PCR. Regarding the original processing steps: Nucleated cell counts per sample were estimated from amplification of reference gene primers within the assay. To quantify the absolute abundance of each unique TCRbeta CDR3 rearrangement, sequence reads were collapsed and filtered. For each sample, productive Simpson clonality was calculated by taking the square root of Simpson's diversity index across productive rearrangements. TCRdb carries this immuneACCESS record with in-frame sequences only. Its versions omit some clonotypes, under half of them owing to an unresolved V gene in the studies checked, with the rest unexplained. V and J calls and clone size are copied from that table; D and trimming were computed from the DNA. The sample data list over 85,000 clones, and around 83% of these were observed just once. Roughly 2.1% of the sample goes to the ten largest clones.

For this clone: What antigen it recognizes has not been identified. It has no much larger one-base neighbor in the sample; base qualities were not kept.

The research as a whole found: The quantity of clinical and demographic metadata differed by source and by participant and was supplied without curation.

In the germline V gene (reference sequence), CDR1 corresponds to LNHDA and CDR2 to SQIVND. Trimming accounts for 1 base at V and 10 bases at J, while the number of junction bases matched to no gene is 6. The CDR3 starts with the cysteine, ends with the phenylalanine, and has 14 residues. Of the read, only the CDR3 DNA is kept; its 42 bases are in frame from base 1. Collaborating institutions collected whole blood in K2EDTA tubes following their own protocols. For TCRbeta analysis, collaborator samples were shipped as frozen whole blood, as isolated PBMCs, or as DNA extracted from either sample type.

The source of this sequence is an older woman with acute or convalescent COVID-19. Rearrangement joined TRBV19 to TRBJ1-1; 10 bases in the junction line up with TRBD1. The source material was peripheral blood. The DNA sequence follows: TGTGCCAGTAGTATAGGGGGACAGGGGAAGGGAGCTTTCTTT. It is translated as CASSIGGQGKGAFF.